The rows below give T cell receptor beta chains drawn from one sample of a study of blood T cells in healthy people across ages. Each CDR3 protein gets one entry after TCRdb re-called the 5' RACE reads with MiXCR. The table includes 1,100,000 or so distinct CDR3 sequences, over 35% detected once. The sequenced sample consisted of blood. These receptors came from a woman aged 60-70 years in good health. The CDR3 runs from the conserved cysteine through the conserved F or W. The D gene is left open where the match is weak. Expanded clones are given a class, and other clones once, few, many or no size at all.

clone_size,j_call,d_call,v_call,cdr3_aa,cdr3_nt
.,TRBJ2-1,TRBD1,TRBV27,CASSSTGTGLDEQFF,TGTGCCAGCAGTTCCACCGGGACAGGGTTGGATGAGCAGTTCTTC
.,TRBJ1-4,.,TRBV27,CASQRTRDEKLFF,TGTGCCAGCCAGCGAACTAGGGATGAAAAACTGTTTTTT
.,TRBJ2-7,.,TRBV5-1,CASRLEIISYEQYF,TGCGCCAGCAGACTAGAAATAATCTCCTACGAGCAGTACTTC
.,TRBJ1-1,.,TRBV6-1,CASSEWAGNEAFF,TGTGCCAGCAGTGAGTGGGCAGGGAATGAAGCTTTCTTT
.,TRBJ2-5,TRBD2,TRBV20-1,CGAIAGGRQETQYF,TGCGGTGCAATAGCGGGGGGGCGTCAAGAGACCCAGTACTTC
few,TRBJ2-7,.,TRBV5-6,CASSLSLRQRSYEQYF,TGTGCCAGCAGCTTGAGCCTTCGACAGCGCTCCTACGAGCAGTACTTC
few,TRBJ2-1,.,TRBV28,CASRPHGTIPNEQFF,TGTGCCAGCAGGCCGCACGGGACAATTCCCAATGAGCAGTTCTTC
.,TRBJ2-7,.,TRBV12-3/TRBV12-4,CASSNPRDFREQYF,TGTGCCAGCAGTAATCCAAGGGACTTCCGCGAGCAGTACTTC
.,TRBJ2-6,.,TRBV5-1,CASSLYPGTATISGANVLTF,TGCGCCAGCAGCTTGTACCCGGGCACGGCGACCATCTCTGGGGCCAACGTCCTGACTTTC
.,TRBJ1-1,.,TRBV4-1,CASSQEGAVNTEAFF,TGCGCCAGCAGCCAAGAGGGGGCAGTGAACACTGAAGCTTTCTTT
.,TRBJ2-7,TRBD1,TRBV6-5,CASSYSTGQGYNEQYF,TGTGCCAGCAGTTACTCGACGGGACAGGGGTACAATGAGCAGTACTTC
.,TRBJ2-7,TRBD2,TRBV27,CAVTSGYEQYF,TGTGCCGTGACTAGCGGATACGAGCAGTACTTC
few,TRBJ1-2,.,TRBV20-1,CSARGTVGYTF,TGCAGTGCTAGAGGGACAGTTGGCTACACCTTC
few,TRBJ1-2,.,TRBV6-6,CASTLGGVSYGYTF,TGTGCCAGCACCTTGGGGGGGGTGAGCTATGGCTACACCTTC
few,TRBJ2-4,TRBD1,TRBV27,CASSPETGVRTKNIQYF,TGTGCCAGCAGTCCCGAAACAGGGGTCCGGACCAAAAACATTCAGTACTTC
.,TRBJ2-3,TRBD2,TRBV6-2/TRBV6-3,CASSQLAGRSGWRTDTQYF,TGTGCCAGCAGTCAACTAGCCGGACGTAGCGGGTGGCGAACAGATACGCAGTATTTT
once,TRBJ2-7,TRBD1,TRBV27,CASSPSLQGKAYNEQYF,TGTGCCAGCAGTCCCTCGTTACAGGGGAAGGCTTACAATGAGCAGTACTTC
few,TRBJ2-3,TRBD1,TRBV6-1,CASSARKTGGQIADTQYF,TGTGCCAGCAGTGCCCGAAAGACAGGGGGCCAAATTGCAGATACGCAGTATTTT
few,TRBJ2-6,.,TRBV27,CASSPFPGQTSGANVLTF,TGTGCCAGCAGCCCCTTCCCGGGACAAACCTCTGGGGCCAACGTCCTGACTTTC
few,TRBJ2-3,.,TRBV5-1,CASSSRQGGPTDTQYF,TGCGCCAGCAGCTCCCGACAAGGGGGACCCACAGATACGCAGTATTTT
.,TRBJ1-2,TRBD1,TRBV20-1,CSATQGGAYGYTF,TGCAGTGCTACCCAAGGGGGCGCCTATGGCTACACCTTC
.,TRBJ2-3,.,TRBV4-2,CASSQPPGVSTDTQYF,TGTGCCAGCAGCCAACCCCCCGGGGTCAGCACAGATACGCAGTATTTT
.,TRBJ2-7,.,TRBV18,CASSPRDGSPSEQYF,TGTGCCAGCTCACCACGGGACGGGAGCCCATCCGAGCAGTACTTC
many,TRBJ2-7,.,TRBV4-2,CASSQEQDLYEQYF,TGTGCCAGCAGCCAAGAGCAGGATCTCTACGAGCAGTACTTC
.,TRBJ2-1,TRBD2,TRBV7-9,CATSSGTYNEQFF,TGTGCCACCTCTAGCGGGACGTACAATGAGCAGTTCTTC
.,TRBJ1-1,TRBD1,TRBV6-1,CASSVTGWTFF,TGTGCCAGCAGTGTGACAGGGTGGACTTTCTTT
.,TRBJ2-5,.,TRBV18,CASCRALQETQYF,TGTGCCAGCTGCCGGGCCCTACAAGAGACCCAGTACTTC
.,TRBJ2-7,TRBD2,TRBV5-1,CASSSGLAVLSSYEQYF,TGCGCCAGCAGCTCCGGACTAGCGGTCCTGAGCTCCTACGAGCAGTACTTC
.,TRBJ1-5,TRBD1,TRBV24-1,CATSEPGQGAGQPQHF,TGTGCCACCAGTGAGCCGGGACAGGGGGCCGGACAGCCCCAGCATTTT
.,TRBJ2-7,.,TRBV11-2,CASSLQPAVTRFSYEQYF,TGTGCCAGCAGCTTACAACCGGCCGTGACTAGATTTTCTTACGAGCAGTACTTC
few,TRBJ2-5,.,TRBV24-1,CATSDSGGWGNEQYF,TGTGCCACCAGTGATTCGGGGGGCTGGGGGAATGAGCAGTACTTC
.,TRBJ2-7,.,TRBV9,CASSPGDWRNEQYF,TGTGCCAGCAGCCCAGGGGACTGGCGCAATGAGCAGTACTTC
.,TRBJ2-5,TRBD1,TRBV6-5,CASSPNDRVGEQYF,TGTGCCAGCAGTCCTAACGACAGGGTAGGGGAGCAGTACTTC
few,TRBJ2-7,.,TRBV7-9,CASSPTSPTYNEQYF,TGTGCCAGCAGCCCCACTAGCCCTACCTACAATGAGCAGTACTTC
many,TRBJ1-5,TRBD1,TRBV6-6,CASSLGQGHQPQHF,TGTGCCAGCAGTCTGGGACAGGGTCATCAGCCCCAGCATTTT
few,TRBJ2-5,.,TRBV10-3,CAISALAQETQYF,TGTGCCATCAGTGCATTGGCCCAAGAGACCCAGTACTTC
.,TRBJ1-1,.,TRBV4-1,CASRTPPGTEAFF,TGCGCCAGCAGGACACCTCCCGGGACTGAAGCTTTCTTT
.,TRBJ1-2,.,TRBV15,CATSRDRGGYNYGYTF,TGTGCCACCAGCAGAGATCGGGGGGGCTATAACTATGGCTACACCTTC
many,TRBJ2-7,TRBD1,TRBV5-1,CASSLTGASYEQYF,TGCGCCAGCAGCTTGACAGGGGCATCCTACGAGCAGTACTTC
.,TRBJ2-1,.,TRBV10-2,CASSEGHPGRNEQFF,TGCGCCAGCAGTGAGGGGCACCCCGGACGAAATGAGCAGTTCTTC
.,TRBJ2-1,.,TRBV9,CASSVAIGRSYNEQFF,TGTGCCAGCAGCGTAGCTATCGGGAGATCCTACAATGAGCAGTTCTTC
.,TRBJ2-7,.,TRBV14,CASNQSVEQYF,TGTGCCAGCAACCAATCGGTCGAGCAGTACTTC
.,TRBJ2-7,.,TRBV10-3,CAISESQPIYEQYF,TGTGCCATCAGTGAGTCTCAGCCGATCTACGAGCAGTACTTC
.,TRBJ2-7,TRBD2,TRBV4-1,CASSQERGRGYEQYF,TGCGCCAGCAGCCAAGAACGCGGGAGGGGCTACGAGCAGTACTTC
.,TRBJ1-4,.,TRBV4-1,CASSHISEPTNEKLFF,TGCGCCAGCAGCCATATATCAGAGCCAACTAATGAAAAACTGTTTTTT
.,TRBJ2-3,.,TRBV30,CAWSEPTGGTDTQYF,TGTGCCTGGAGTGAGCCGACAGGCGGCACAGATACGCAGTATTTT
.,TRBJ1-1,.,TRBV20-1,CSARDQPTEAFF,TGCAGTGCTCGGGACCAGCCAACTGAAGCTTTCTTT
.,TRBJ2-7,.,TRBV6-1,CAVLRSTYEQYF,TGTGCCGTCTTGAGATCAACCTACGAGCAGTACTTC